Presented here are 7 T cell receptor beta chains from one specimen sequenced in a study of PD-1 blockade in mismatch repair-deficient tumors. Produced via immunoSEQ multiplex PCR; TCRdb's table is partial and in-frame only. The table includes tens of thousands of clones, about 84% detected once. Specimen: peripheral blood, collected 12 weeks after starting pembrolizumab. The source of these receptors is an adult with mismatch repair-deficient cancer.

This chain connects TRBV4-1 to TRBJ2-7; D unresolved. V was shortened by 0 bases and J by 5 bases, with 5 bases between the two germline ends. Germline V gene data show CDR1 as MGHRA and CDR2 as YSYEKL. The CDR3 extends over 12 amino acids. The CDR3 spells CASSQEGNEQYF. In nucleotides, the CDR3 is TGCGCCAGCAGCCAAGAAGGGAACGAGCAGTACTTC.

The chain couples TRBV9 to TRBJ2-3, with TRBD2 matching 9 bases. CDR3 length: 15 residues. Trimming cost V 4 bases and J 6 bases; bases outside gene matches: 9. Germline CDR1 SGDLS, CDR2 YYNGEE. CDR3 DNA: TGTGCCAGCAGCCTTAGCGGGAGCGGGGGGGATACGCAGTATTTT. Protein sequence: CASSLSGSGGDTQYF.

This clone was counted a few times. J is TRBJ1-1 and V is TRBV6-5; no reliable D call. Germline CDR1 reads MNHEY; CDR2 reads SVGAGI. The CDR3 loop spans 13 amino acids. V was clipped by 7 bases and J by 4 bases, with 13 bases between them. As DNA, the CDR3 is TGTGCCAGCAAGCCCAATAGCCGCACTGAAGCTTTCTTT. Encoded protein: CASKPNSRTEAFF.

The CDR3 bases are TGTGCCAGCAGCAAAGAGGGGGGGACTAGCGGGAGGTTTTCCTACGAGCAGTACTTC. Translation gives CASSKEGGTSGRFSYEQYF. This sequence joins TRBV21-1 and TRBJ2-7; TRBD2, as called in the table, went unchecked against the DNA. TRBV21-1 is recorded as a pseudogene. The CDR3 has 19 amino acids.

The chain recombines TRBV5-1 with TRBJ2-5, with 10 positions matching TRBD1. The CDR3 length is 15 residues. CDR1 is SGHRS and CDR2 is YFSETQ in the germline V gene. V lost 4 bases and J lost 5; bases outside the gene matches: 8. CDR3 amino acids: CASSSQTGGMETQYF. The CDR3 region has the DNA TGCGCCAGCAGCAGCCAGACAGGGGGCATGGAGACCCAGTACTTC.

V gene TRBV19 combines with J gene TRBJ2-7; TRBD2 matches at 11 bases. This CDR3 comprises 15 residues. Germline values: CDR1 LNHDA, CDR2 SQIVND (reference sequence). V trimming: 4 bases; J trimming: 6 bases; junction bases outside the gene matches: 8. The CDR3 sequence: CASSTVAGGPVEQYF. The CDR3 DNA reads as TGTGCCAGTAGTACCGTAGCGGGAGGGCCCGTCGAGCAGTACTTC. The full variable domain, completed using reference TRBV19 and TRBJ2-7, is DGGITQSPKYLFRKEGQNVTLSCEQNLNHDAMYWYRQDPGQGLRLIYYSQIVNDFQKGDIAEGYSVSREKKESFPLTVTSAQKNPTAFYLCASSTVAGGPVEQYFGPGTRLTVT.

V usage is TRBV9 and J usage is TRBJ1-3, with D perhaps TRBD1 (5 bases). Per the germline V gene, CDR1 is SGDLS and CDR2 is YYNGEE. V was clipped by 0 bases and J by 4 bases, with 8 bases between them. CDR3 length: 14 residues. CDR3 sequence: CASSVVGDGNTIYF. In DNA form, the CDR3 reads TGTGCCAGCAGCGTAGTAGGGGACGGAAACACCATATATTTT.